These T cell receptor beta chains were read from a single sample in a study of graft-versus-host responses after intestinal transplantation. Using immunoSEQ multiplex PCR, the repertoire was profiled, and TCRdb retains in-frame clones only, with some absent. The sample holds about 99,000 clones, approximately 90% seen once. These TCRs are of unknown antigen specificity. Sample: unstimulated CD8+ T cells sorted from spleen or lymph node cells, taken before transplant. Receptor source: a human donor who was the organ donor for an intestinal transplant. Both conserved end residues are part of each CDR3. The D gene is left open where the match is weak. A row's size may be missing; if present it is once, few, many or a size class.

d_call,j_call,clone_size,v_call,cdr3_nt,cdr3_aa
.,TRBJ2-7,once,TRBV28,TGTGCCAGCAGTTTTCCCTATACCTACGAGCAGTACTTC,CASSFPYTYEQYF
.,TRBJ1-5,.,TRBV15,TGTGCCACCAGCAGCCAAATCCACCTCAGAGGGGAGGTCTATCAGCCCCAGCATTTT,CATSSQIHLRGEVYQPQHF
TRBD1,TRBJ1-4,.,TRBV15,TGTGCCACCAGCAGCGAACGGGACAGGAGCGCAACTAATGAAAAACTGTTTTTT,CATSSERDRSATNEKLFF
.,TRBJ1-1,.,TRBV28,TGTGCCAGCAGTATTCGCGGGGAAGCTTTCTTT,CASSIRGEAFF
.,TRBJ1-5,.,TRBV10-3,TGTGCCACCTGGGAACTAGGGCAGCCCCAGCATTTT,CATWELGQPQHF
.,TRBJ2-1,.,TRBV27,TGTGCCAGCAGTTCCCCTGCTGGGCGGGGATTCCACAATGAGCAGTTCTTC,CASSSPAGRGFHNEQFF
.,TRBJ2-1,.,TRBV28,TGTGCCAGCAGTATTCTTTCTCGGAGTGTCAATGAGCAGTTCTTC,CASSILSRSVNEQFF
.,TRBJ2-1,.,TRBV29-1,TGCAGCGTTGTGGGGGTCGGAGGGAGGAGGTATGAGCAGTTCTTC,CSVVGVGGRRYEQFF
.,TRBJ2-4,.,TRBV9,TGTGCCAGCAGCGACCACAGGGTCCAAAACATTCAGTACTTC,CASSDHRVQNIQYF
.,TRBJ2-3,.,TRBV27,TGTGCCAGCAGTTTAACGGGGTCTAGCACAGATACGCAGTATTTT,CASSLTGSSTDTQYF
.,TRBJ1-2,.,TRBV6-1,TGTGCCAGCAGTGAAGTAACCGACAATAACTATGGCTACACCTTC,CASSEVTDNNYGYTF
.,TRBJ1-1,.,TRBV5-1,TGCGCCAGCTCTCCGGGGGTTTTAAGGAACACTGAAGCTTTCTTT,CASSPGVLRNTEAFF
TRBD2,TRBJ2-3,.,TRBV9,TGTGCCAGCAGCGTAGCACTAGCGGGAGGAGGACCCGTCTTT,CASSVALAGGGPVF
.,TRBJ1-1,.,TRBV11-3,TGTGCCAGCAGCCCAATGCTCGGGATTCAGGTTGAAGCTTTCTTT,CASSPMLGIQVEAFF
TRBD2,TRBJ2-2,.,TRBV9,TGTGCCAGCAGCGCTCCAAGCTCGGGGGGGGTGGACACCGGGGAGCTGTTTTTT,CASSAPSSGGVDTGELFF
.,TRBJ2-1,.,TRBV25-1,TGTGCCAGTAGTGAAGTAGGCGGGGAGGATGAGCAGTTCTTC,CASSEVGGEDEQFF
TRBD1,TRBJ1-1,.,TRBV11-2,TGTGCCAGCAGCTTACTTCAGGGGGCGGTGAACACTGAAGCTTTCTTT,CASSLLQGAVNTEAFF
TRBD1,TRBJ2-5,.,TRBV7-2,TGTGCCAGCAGCTTAGGGACAGGCAGGTACTTC,CASSLGTGRYF
.,TRBJ1-2,.,TRBV12-5,TGTGCTAGTGGCTTCCTGAAAGGGGGATCGCTTCATTCCGACCGAGGCTACACCTTC,CASGFLKGGSLHSDRGYTF
TRBD2,TRBJ2-1,.,TRBV7-9,TGTGCCAGCAGCTTAGTGACTAGCGAGTACTACAATGAGCAGTTCTTC,CASSLVTSEYYNEQFF
.,TRBJ2-2,.,TRBV5-1,TGCGCCAGCAGCTTGTCTACCGGGGAGCTGTTTTTT,CASSLSTGELFF
TRBD2,TRBJ2-7,.,TRBV5-6,TGTGCCAGCAGCTTTGGACTAGCGGGAGGGTACGAGCAGTACTTC,CASSFGLAGGYEQYF
TRBD1,TRBJ1-4,.,TRBV5-1,TGCGCCAGCAGTGAGACAGGGCCTCGAGAAAAACTGTTTTTT,CASSETGPREKLFF
.,TRBJ2-6,.,TRBV4-1,TGCGCCAGCAGCCAAGACGTCATACAGAGCTCTGGGGCCAACGTCCTGACTTTC,CASSQDVIQSSGANVLTF
.,TRBJ1-1,.,TRBV28,TGTGCCAGCATCCGGAGGTGGGGCACTGAAGCTTTCTTT,CASIRRWGTEAFF